This T cell receptor (beta chain) appears in the sequencing data of a study of prognosis after radiotherapy for stage I lung cancer. Looking at the study overall: In over ten patients the tumors were adenocarcinoma, and in several they were squamous cell carcinoma. The study gave no patient concurrent therapy with stereotactic body radiotherapy.

In its sample, this clonotype was seen many times. Its antigen remains unidentified. From genomic DNA, TCR beta CDR3 was amplified by two-round multiplex PCR. First-round PCR used primers specific to each TRBV and TRBJ gene. MiXCR, run by TCRdb on the multiplex PCR reads, gives a single entry per CDR3 protein. The sample contains about 20,000 distinct CDR3 sequences, more than 40% of which appear only once. The CDR3 covers 15 residues. J lost 6 bases, V lost 4 bases, and 11 bases had no gene match. Germline loops: CDR1 SEHNR, CDR2 FQNEAQ (reference sequence). A draw of approximately 6 milliliters of peripheral blood took place at each of two time points. Whole-study results and caveats: Usage of TRBV and TRBJ genes reportedly differed between metastatic and non-metastatic patients.

This chain connects TRBV7-9 to TRBJ1-1; the match to TRBD1 covers 7 bases. This specimen was PBMCs, taken before or after stereotactic body radiation therapy (not recorded which). The TCR was taken from a donor over 45 with non-small cell lung cancer. As DNA, the CDR3 is TGTGCCAGCAGCTGGTGGCCAGGGGGTAAGCCTGAAGCTTTCTTT. Encoded protein: CASSWWPGGKPEAFF.